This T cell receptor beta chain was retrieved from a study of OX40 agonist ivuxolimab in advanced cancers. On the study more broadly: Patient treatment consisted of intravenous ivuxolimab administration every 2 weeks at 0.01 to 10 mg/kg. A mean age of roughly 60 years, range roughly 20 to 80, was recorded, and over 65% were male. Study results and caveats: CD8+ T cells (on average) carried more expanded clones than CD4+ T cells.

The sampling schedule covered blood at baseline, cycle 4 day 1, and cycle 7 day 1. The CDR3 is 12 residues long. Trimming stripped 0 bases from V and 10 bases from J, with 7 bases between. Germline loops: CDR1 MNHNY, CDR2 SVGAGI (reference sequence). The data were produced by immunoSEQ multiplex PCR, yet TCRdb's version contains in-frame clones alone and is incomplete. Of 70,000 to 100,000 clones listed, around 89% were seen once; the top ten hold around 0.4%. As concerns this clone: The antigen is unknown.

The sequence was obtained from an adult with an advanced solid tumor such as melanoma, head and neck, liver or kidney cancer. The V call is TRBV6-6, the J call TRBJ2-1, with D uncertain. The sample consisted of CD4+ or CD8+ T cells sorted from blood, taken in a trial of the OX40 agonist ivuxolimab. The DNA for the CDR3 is TGTGCCAGCAGTTACTCCTCAACCGAGCAGTTCTTC. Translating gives CASSYSSTEQFF.